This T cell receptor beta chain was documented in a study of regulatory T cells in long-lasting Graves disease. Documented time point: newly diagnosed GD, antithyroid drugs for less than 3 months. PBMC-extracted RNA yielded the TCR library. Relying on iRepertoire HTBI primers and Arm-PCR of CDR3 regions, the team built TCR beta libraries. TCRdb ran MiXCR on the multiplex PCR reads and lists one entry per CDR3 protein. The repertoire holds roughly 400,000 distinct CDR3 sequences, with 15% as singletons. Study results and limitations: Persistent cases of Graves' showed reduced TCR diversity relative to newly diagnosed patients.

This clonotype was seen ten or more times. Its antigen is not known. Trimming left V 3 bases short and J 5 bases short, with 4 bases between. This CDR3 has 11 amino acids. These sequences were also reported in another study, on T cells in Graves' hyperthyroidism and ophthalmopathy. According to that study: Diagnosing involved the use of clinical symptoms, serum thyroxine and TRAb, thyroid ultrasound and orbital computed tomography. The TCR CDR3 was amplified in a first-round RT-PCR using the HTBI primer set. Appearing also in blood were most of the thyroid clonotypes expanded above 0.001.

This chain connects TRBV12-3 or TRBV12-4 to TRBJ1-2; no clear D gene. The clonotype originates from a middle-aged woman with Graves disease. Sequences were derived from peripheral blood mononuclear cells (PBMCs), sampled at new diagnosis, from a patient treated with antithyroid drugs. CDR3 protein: CASSLYYGYTF. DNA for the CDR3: TGTGCCAGCAGTTTGTATTATGGCTACACCTTC.